The source of this T cell receptor beta chain is a study of T cell changes during pregnancy in multiple sclerosis. The protocol was immunoSEQ multiplex PCR, while the TCRdb copy is restricted to in-frame clones and leaves out a portion. The table includes around 100,000 clones, almost 95% detected once. V shed 2 bases and J shed 5 bases, with 15 bases lying between them. The CDR3 loop spans 16 amino acids. Germline CDR1 reads SEHNR; CDR2 reads FQNEAQ (reference sequence). The clonotype comes from a female donor with multiple sclerosis, enrolled in a pregnancy study. The chain links TRBV7-9 to TRBJ2-2, with D possibly TRBD2 on 6 matching bases. The sequencing here drew on peripheral blood, taken before pregnancy. CDR3 amino acids: CASSLFPGVGTGELFF. CDR3 coding DNA: TGTGCCAGCAGCTTATTCCCGGGAGTGGGGACCGGGGAGCTGTTTTTT.